This note documents a single T cell receptor beta chain sequence. J was trimmed by 8 bases and V by 3 bases; bases with no gene match: 16. The CDR3 has 17 residues. Germline CDR1 SGHKS, CDR2 YYEKEE (reference sequence). The record originates from a study of blood T cell repertoires in COVID-19. Whole-study context: Sites in the United States, Italy and Spain provided acute and convalescent COVID-19 samples.

In the authors' workflow: From reference gene primer amplification, estimates of nucleated cell counts were derived. Measured with immunoSEQ multiplex PCR; TCRdb has only the in-frame clones, and not every one. The V and J calls and the clone size are those of that table, but D and trimming were determined from the DNA. The data show 200,000 to 250,000 clones, around 90% seen once. Those enrolled, adults aged 18 to 89 years, came from roughly 23 US areas. The rearrangement links TRBV5-5 to TRBJ1-2, with 10 bases fitting TRBD1. Input material: PBMCs or T cells enriched from blood (not recorded which). The source of this sequence is a woman in her 30s who had recovered from COVID-19. The CDR3 DNA is TGTGCCAGCAGCTCAGCTATTGGGACAGGGGAAACTCGGGGCTACACCTTC. Translating gives CASSSAIGTGETRGYTF.